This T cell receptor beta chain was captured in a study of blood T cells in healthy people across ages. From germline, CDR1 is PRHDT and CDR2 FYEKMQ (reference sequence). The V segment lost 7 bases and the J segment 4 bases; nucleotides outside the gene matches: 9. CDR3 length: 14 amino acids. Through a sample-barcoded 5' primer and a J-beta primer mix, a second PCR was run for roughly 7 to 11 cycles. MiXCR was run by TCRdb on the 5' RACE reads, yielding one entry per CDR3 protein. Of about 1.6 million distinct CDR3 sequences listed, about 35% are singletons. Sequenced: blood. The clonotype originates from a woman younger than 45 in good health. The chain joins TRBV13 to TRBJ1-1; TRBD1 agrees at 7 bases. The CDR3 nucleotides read TGTGCCAGCAACCACAGGGGTTCGGGCACTGAAGCTTTCTTT. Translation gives CASNHRGSGTEAFF.